The 29 T cell receptor beta chains below all came from one sample that was sequenced in a study of CD8+ T cells in alopecia areata. The sequencing template was cDNA reverse transcribed from extracted RNA. Assay used: immunoSEQ multiplex PCR; TCRdb lists only in-frame clones, some missing. The table records about 210,000 clones, 64% of them present only once. As to treatment: oral pan-JAK inhibitor, 5-10 mg twice daily. The specimen comprised CD4+ T cells sorted from blood, sampled at week 4, from a patient treated with tofacitinib. The receptors come from a human donor with alopecia areata.

The chain couples TRBV11-2 to TRBJ1-5; 9 bases match TRBD1. V was pared by 4 bases and J by 13 bases, with 8 bases of the junction left unmatched. The germline CDR1 and CDR2 sequences are SGHAT and FQNNGV. This CDR3 region has 13 residues. The DNA for the CDR3 is TGTGCCAGCAGCTACGGGACAGGGACCGCTCAGCATTTT. Protein product: CASSYGTGTAQHF.

V usage is TRBV29-1 and J usage is TRBJ2-3; tentative D call: TRBD1 (6 bases). Per the germline V gene, CDR1 is SQVTM and CDR2 is ANQGSEA. Trimming pared 5 bases from V and 0 bases from J, leaving 9 bases between. This CDR3 is built from 13 residues. CDR3 in amino acids: CSVSGESTDTQYF. The CDR3 coding sequence is TGCAGCGTTTCAGGGGAGAGCACAGATACGCAGTATTTT.

The chain carries TRBV11-2 and TRBJ2-1; 13 bases align to TRBD2. The CDR3 contains 15 residues. Germline V gene data show CDR1 as SGHAT and CDR2 as FQNNGV. J was trimmed by 7 bases and V by 5 bases; bases with no gene match: 5. CDR3 in amino acids: CASSQLAGGQNEQFF. The DNA for the CDR3 is TGTGCCAGCAGCCAACTAGCGGGGGGGCAGAATGAGCAGTTCTTC.

This clone was counted between two and nine times. The rearrangement joins TRBV4-1 to TRBJ1-1; no clear D. The V end was cut by 1 base, the J end by 1 base, with 16 bases between. CDR3 size: 17 residues. The germline gives CDR1 MGHRA, CDR2 YSYEKL. The CDR3: CASSQGVISVGNTEAFF. DNA for the CDR3: TGCGCCAGCAGCCAAGGAGTCATTTCGGTGGGGAACACTGAAGCTTTCTTT.

A single count supports this clone. V is TRBV27 and J is TRBJ2-7; no reliable D call. This CDR3 has 13 residues. V lost 3 bases to trimming and J lost 6 bases, with 12 bases between them. CDR1 and CDR2 from the germline V gene are MNHEY and SMNVEV (reference sequence). The CDR3 DNA reads as TGTGCCAGCAGTTTCCCGGGTCATAGCGAGCAGTACTTC. This codes for CASSFPGHSEQYF.

This sequence joins TRBV2 and TRBJ2-4, with D possibly TRBD2 on 5 matching bases. Germline V gives CDR1 SNHLY, CDR2 FYNNEI. With 3 bases removed from V and 0 bases from J, the gap between germline ends came to 21 bases. The CDR3 length is 19 residues. This chain's CDR3 is CASSDGWGPGTLAKNIQYF. In DNA form, the CDR3 reads TGTGCCAGCAGTGATGGGTGGGGTCCGGGAACACTAGCCAAAAACATTCAGTACTTC.

CDR3 sequence reads: CASSLGTSSEETQYF. The CDR3 region has the DNA TGTGCCAGCAGCTTAGGAACTAGCTCGGAAGAGACCCAGTACTTC. The V call is TRBV7-8, the J call TRBJ2-5, with D perhaps TRBD2 (6 bases). Trimming removed 1 base at V and 3 bases at J, with 12 bases between. The CDR3 is 15 residues long. The V gene's germline CDR1 is SGHVS and CDR2 FQNEAQ.

The V and J genes are TRBV2 and TRBJ1-2, with 7 bases that match TRBD1. CDR1 and CDR2 (germline): SNHLY, FYNNEI. Trimming removed 8 bases from V and 5 bases from J; junction bases left unmatched: 8. The CDR3 contains 13 residues. The DNA for the CDR3 is TGTGCCAGCGGAGATGACAGGGTTTATGGCTACACCTTC. Encoded protein: CASGDDRVYGYTF.

The chain joins TRBV29-1 to TRBJ1-2, with 9 bases identical to TRBD1. Germline CDR1 is SQVTM and CDR2 is ANQGSEA. V shed 7 bases and J 6 bases; nucleotides not matched to a gene: 3. The CDR3 sequence is 11 residues long. The CDR3 coding sequence is TGCAGCGGATGGACAGGGGATGGCTACACCTTC. Protein product: CSGWTGDGYTF.

CDR3 protein: CAWRRTGGSDTQYF. CDR3 nucleotide sequence: TGTGCCTGGAGACGGACAGGCGGCTCAGATACGCAGTATTTT. V usage is TRBV30 and J usage is TRBJ2-3, with 7 bases identical to TRBD1. The germline gives CDR1 GTSNPN, CDR2 SVGIG (reference sequence). The CDR3 is made up of 14 amino acids. V gave up 3 bases and J gave up 4 bases; unmatched junction bases: 7. Drawing the rest from reference TRBV30 and TRBJ2-3, the complete variable domain is SQTIHQWPATLVQPVGSPLSLECTVEGTSNPNLYWYRQAAGRGLQLLFYSVGIGQISSEVPQNLSASRPQDRQFILSSKKLLLSDSGFYLCAWRRTGGSDTQYFGPGTRLTVL.

This sequence joins TRBV11-3 and TRBJ1-2; D is unclear. The germline V and J ends were trimmed by 1 base and 8 bases, with 11 bases remaining between them. CDR3 size: 13 residues. Germline V gene sequence: CDR1 SGHNT, CDR2 YENEEA. Written as DNA, the CDR3 is TGTGCCAGCAGCTTAGGGCCAGCGGGCGGCTACACCTTC. Residues: CASSLGPAGGYTF. Together with reference TRBV11-3 and TRBJ1-2, the CDR3 gives the full variable domain: EAGVVQSPRYKIIEKKQPVAFWCNPISGHNTLYWYLQNLGQGPELLIRYENEEAVDDSQLPKDRFSAERLKGVDSTLKIQPAELGDSAVYLCASSLGPAGGYTFGSGTRLTVV.

This clone was observed a few times. The V gene is TRBV19, the J gene TRBJ1-1; 8 bases are shared with TRBD1. The CDR3 is 14 amino acids. J was trimmed by 4 bases and V by 1 base; bases with no gene match: 2. Germline-derived CDR1 and CDR2 are LNHDA and SQIVND (reference sequence). The chain's CDR3 is CASSIGDRGTEAFF. The CDR3 DNA reads TGTGCCAGTAGTATAGGTGACAGGGGCACTGAAGCTTTCTTT.

The chain joins TRBV29-1 to TRBJ1-1, with D unresolved. The CDR3 contains 13 residues. Germline CDR1 is SQVTM and CDR2 is ANQGSEA. As DNA, the CDR3 is TGCAGTTCCCGAGTCTTCCTGGGGACTGAAGCTTTCTTT. It is translated as CSSRVFLGTEAFF. The full variable domain, rest sourced from reference TRBV29-1 and TRBJ1-1, is SAVISQKPSRDICQRGTSLTIQCQVDSQVTMMFWYRQQPGQSLTLIATANQGSEATYESGFVIDKFPISRPNLTFSTLTVSNMSPEDSSIYLCSSRVFLGTEAFFGQGTRLTVV.

In its sample, this clone was seen a few times. The rearrangement joins TRBV25-1 to TRBJ1-6; D gene uncertain. With 2 bases removed from V and 7 bases from J, the gap between germline ends came to 6 bases. The CDR3 is 13 residues long. Germline CDR1 and CDR2: MGHDK and SYGVNS. For the CDR3, the DNA is TGTGCCAGCAGTGAAACACACAATTCACCCCTCCACTTT. It encodes CASSETHNSPLHF.

The chain has TRBV13 and TRBJ2-7; 8 positions agree with TRBD2. The CDR3 is made up of 14 amino acids. Germline V gene lookup returns CDR1 PRHDT and CDR2 FYEKMQ (reference sequence). The V segment lost 3 bases and the J segment 2 bases; nucleotides outside the gene matches: 3. This CDR3 reads CASSFKGLAYEQYF. CDR3 in DNA: TGTGCCAGCAGCTTCAAGGGACTAGCCTACGAGCAGTACTTC.

This clone has a handful of counts. V is TRBV2 and J is TRBJ2-1; D is ambiguous. V was pared by 4 bases and J by 0 bases, with 4 bases between. Per germline, CDR1 SNHLY and CDR2 FYNNEI. The CDR3 has 13 residues. Written as DNA, the CDR3 is TGTGCCAGCAGTGGTAGCTCCTACAATGAGCAGTTCTTC. This translates into CASSGSSYNEQFF.

CDR3 sequence: CASSHHRDRDEKLFF. CDR3 sequence (DNA): TGTGCCAGCAGCCATCACCGGGACAGGGATGAAAAACTGTTTTTT. The chain links TRBV7-9 to TRBJ1-4; 9 bases fit TRBD1. The V gene end was trimmed by 5 bases and the J gene end by 6 bases; junction bases not matched to a gene: 7. Germline-derived CDR1 and CDR2 are SEHNR and FQNEAQ (reference sequence). The CDR3 covers 15 residues.

The gene calls are TRBV7-8 and TRBJ1-1; D unresolved. Deletions cut 5 bases from V and 6 bases from J, with 19 bases between. This CDR3 has 15 residues. CDR1 and CDR2 (germline): SGHVS, FQNEAQ. The CDR3 coding sequence is TGTGCCAGCAGCCCATTGACGCCTGGGATCCCTGAAGCTTTCTTT. Translation gives CASSPLTPGIPEAFF.

CDR3 coding DNA: TGTGCCAGTAGTATAGGCGGGGGGGCCGGGGAGCTGTTTTTT. Encoded protein: CASSIGGGAGELFF. This chain connects TRBV19 to TRBJ2-2; 9 bases agree with TRBD2. Looked up from germline, CDR1 is LNHDA and CDR2 is SQIVND (reference sequence). The CDR3 covers 14 residues. V trimming: 1 base; J trimming: 6 bases; junction bases outside the gene matches: 0.

Remarks on this clone: The sample carries other DNA sequences with the same CDR3. The chain has TRBV30 and TRBJ1-5, with 7 positions matching TRBD1. CDR1 is GTSNPN and CDR2 is SVGIG in the germline V gene (reference sequence). V lost 1 base and J lost 7; bases outside the gene matches: 4. CDR3 size: 13 residues. Written as DNA, the CDR3 is TGTGCCTGGAGTGCAGCAGGGGGACAGCCCCAGCATTTT. The encoded protein is CAWSAAGGQPQHF.

The V call is TRBV2, the J call TRBJ2-5; D gene unclear. CDR3 length: 12 amino acids. The V end was cut by 10 bases, the J end by 0 bases, with 9 bases between. Germline V CDR1 and CDR2: SNHLY, FYNNEI. The CDR3 is CATRQDQETQYF. For the CDR3, the DNA is TGTGCCACCAGGCAGGACCAAGAGACCCAGTACTTC.

V usage is TRBV9 and J usage is TRBJ2-1; D is perhaps TRBD2 (5 bases). The CDR3 runs to 15 residues. The V gene's germline CDR1 is SGDLS and CDR2 YYNGEE. V dropped 3 bases and J dropped 10 bases, with 20 bases sitting between them. The CDR3 nucleotides read TGTGCCAGCAGCGCATCCCTAGCCGGTATCCGGGAGCAGTTCTTC. It specifies CASSASLAGIREQFF. Full variable domain (outside the CDR3, taken from reference TRBV9 and TRBJ2-1): DSGVTQTPKHLITATGQRVTLRCSPRSGDLSVYWYQQSLDQGLQFLIQYYNGEERAKGNILERFSAQQFPDLHSELNLSSLELGDSALYFCASSASLAGIREQFFGPGTRLTVL.

The rearrangement links TRBV7-9 to TRBJ2-3; TRBD2 is a possible D gene (6 bases). Trimming took 8 bases from V and 1 from J, leaving 10 bases between them. CDR3 length: 13 amino acids. Germline V gene lookup returns CDR1 SEHNR and CDR2 FQNEAQ (reference sequence). CDR3 in amino acids: CASHGRGTDTQYF. In DNA form, the CDR3 reads TGTGCCAGCCACGGGAGAGGCACAGATACGCAGTATTTT.

The chain recombines TRBV29-1 with TRBJ1-2; D remains unclear. The CDR3 contains 12 residues. V was shortened by 2 bases and J by 7 bases, with 11 bases between the two germline ends. In germline, CDR1 is SQVTM, CDR2 ANQGSEA. CDR3 coding DNA: TGCAGCGTTGAACCTTCCGATTTTGGCTACACCTTC. It encodes CSVEPSDFGYTF.

This clone was seen a few times. This chain links TRBV5-1 with TRBJ2-2; the D is unclear. Germline CDR1 is SGHRS and CDR2 is YFSETQ. Trimming took off 0 bases at V and 2 bases at J, with 8 bases between the two ends. The CDR3 is 15 amino acids. The CDR3 reads CASSLAVSNTGELFF. CDR3 DNA sequence: TGCGCCAGCAGCTTGGCGGTCAGTAACACCGGGGAGCTGTTTTTT.

The rearrangement links TRBV6-5 to TRBJ2-4; 9 bases agree with TRBD2. Per germline, CDR1 MNHEY and CDR2 SVGAGI. There are 15 residues in the CDR3. The V gene end was trimmed by 2 bases and the J gene end by 6 bases; junction bases not matched to a gene: 5. In DNA, the CDR3 is TGTGCCAGCAGTTACCAGCGGGGGGAATCAAACATTCAGTACTTC. Amino acids: CASSYQRGESNIQYF.

The V and J genes are TRBV6-5 and TRBJ1-4, with unresolved D. The CDR3 sequence is 16 residues long. Germline loops: CDR1 MNHEY, CDR2 SVGAGI. Trimming cost V 0 bases and J 7 bases, with 15 bases left between them. The CDR3, as DNA: TGTGCCAGCAGTTACTCGAGGGCCCCTGGTGGTGAAAAACTGTTTTTT. This translates into CASSYSRAPGGEKLFF.

This clone was seen repeatedly, ten times or more. The chain is built from TRBV4-3 and TRBJ2-3, with 7 bases matching TRBD1. Unmatched junction bases numbered 7, after V lost 0 bases and J lost 4 bases. The CDR3 loop spans 16 amino acids. CDR1 and CDR2 from the germline V gene are LGHNA and YSLEER. CDR3 in DNA: TGCGCCAGCAGCCAAGAACATACCGGGACAGCAGATACGCAGTATTTT. Its translation is CASSQEHTGTADTQYF.

The genes are TRBV5-1 and TRBJ1-1, with D uncertain. CDR3 length: 14 amino acids. The germline V gene encodes CDR1 SGHRS and CDR2 YFSETQ. V lost 4 bases and J 5 bases, leaving 15 bases between the germline ends. The CDR3 nucleotides are TGCGCCAGCAGCGGTACGCGGGGTTGGACTGAAGCTTTCTTT. This translates into CASSGTRGWTEAFF.